This T cell receptor (beta chain) derives from a study of blood T cell repertoires in COVID-19. Study overall: The analysed material was cDNA or gDNA that came from T cells, B-cell-depleted T cells, or PBMCs.

The V and J ends lost 6 bases and 11 bases, in that order; junction bases with no gene match: 7. Looked up from germline, CDR1 is SNHLY and CDR2 is FYNNEI. The CDR3 is 12 amino acids. In the authors' workflow: Amplification of reference gene primers was used by the study to estimate nucleated cell counts. Sequencing was performed with immunoSEQ multiplex PCR; in TCRdb, only in-frame clones are kept and a portion is missing. V and J calls and clone size are those listed in that table; D and trimming were worked out from the DNA. This table holds 300,000 to 350,000 clones, roughly nine tenths found once.

The specimen was peripheral blood. The receptor was isolated from a man younger than 35 with active or convalescent COVID-19. The rearrangement uses TRBV2 and TRBJ1-5; TRBD1 matches 7 bases. CDR3: CASRQGVGAQHF. The CDR3 DNA follows: TGTGCCAGCAGGCAGGGGGTCGGGGCCCAGCATTTT.